The following is a TCR beta chain sequence with its context. Its antigen remains unidentified. There are 14 residues in the CDR3. Germline trimming cut 1 base from V and 4 bases from J; bases unmatched to any gene: 6. The germline gives CDR1 GTSNPN, CDR2 SVGIG (reference sequence). This entry belongs to a study of OX40 agonist ivuxolimab in advanced cancers. The assay was immunoSEQ multiplex PCR, and TCRdb's table has in-frame clones only and misses some. In the table there are about 37,000 clones, approximately 82% of which are singletons. Points from the study as a whole: The average count of expanded clones was higher among CD8+ T cells than among CD4+. Clonal expansion by week 6 occurred in CD4+ and CD8+ blood T cells (at 0.1 to 3.0 mg/kg).

This clonotype originated in an adult with an advanced solid tumor such as melanoma, head and neck, liver or kidney cancer. The chain joins TRBV30 to TRBJ2-5; 7 bases agree with TRBD2. This specimen consisted of CD4+ or CD8+ T cells sorted from blood, obtained in a trial of the OX40 agonist ivuxolimab. The CDR3 DNA reads TGTGCCTGGAGTGGTAGGAGCGGGATAGAGACCCAGTACTTC. Its protein is CAWSGRSGIETQYF.